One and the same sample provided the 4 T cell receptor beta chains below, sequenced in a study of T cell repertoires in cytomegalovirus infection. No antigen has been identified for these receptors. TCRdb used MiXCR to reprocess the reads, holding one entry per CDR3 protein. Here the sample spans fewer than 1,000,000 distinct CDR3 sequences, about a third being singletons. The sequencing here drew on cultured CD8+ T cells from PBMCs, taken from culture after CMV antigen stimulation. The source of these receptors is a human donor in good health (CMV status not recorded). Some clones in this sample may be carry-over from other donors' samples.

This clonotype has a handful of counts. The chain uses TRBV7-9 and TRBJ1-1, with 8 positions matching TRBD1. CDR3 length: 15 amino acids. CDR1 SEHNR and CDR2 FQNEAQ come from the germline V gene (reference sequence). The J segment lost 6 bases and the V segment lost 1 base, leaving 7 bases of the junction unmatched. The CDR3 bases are TGTGCCAGCAGCTTAGTTACAGGGGGAAGGGCTGAAGCTTTCTTT. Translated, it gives CASSLVTGGRAEAFF. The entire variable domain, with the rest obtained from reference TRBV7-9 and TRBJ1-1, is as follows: DTGVSQNPRHKITKRGQNVTFRCDPISEHNRLYWYRQTLGQGPEFLTYFQNEAQLEKSRLLSDRFSAERPKGSFSTLEIQRTEQGDSAMYLCASSLVTGGRAEAFFGQGTRLTVV.

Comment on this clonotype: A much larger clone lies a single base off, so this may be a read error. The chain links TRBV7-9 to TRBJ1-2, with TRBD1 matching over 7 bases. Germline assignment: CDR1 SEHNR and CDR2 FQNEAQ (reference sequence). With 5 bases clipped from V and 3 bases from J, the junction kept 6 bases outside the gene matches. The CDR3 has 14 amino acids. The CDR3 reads CASSPLTGHYGYTF. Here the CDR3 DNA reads TGTGCCAGCAGCCCCCTGACAGGGCACTATGGCTACACCTTC.

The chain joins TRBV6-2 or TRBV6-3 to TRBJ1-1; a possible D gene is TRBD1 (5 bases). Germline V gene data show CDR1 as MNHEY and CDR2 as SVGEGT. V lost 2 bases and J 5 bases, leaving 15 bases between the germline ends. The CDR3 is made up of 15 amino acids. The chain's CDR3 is CASSYRATRGTEAFF. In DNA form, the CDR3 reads TGTGCCAGCAGTTACCGGGCAACTCGGGGGACTGAAGCTTTCTTT.

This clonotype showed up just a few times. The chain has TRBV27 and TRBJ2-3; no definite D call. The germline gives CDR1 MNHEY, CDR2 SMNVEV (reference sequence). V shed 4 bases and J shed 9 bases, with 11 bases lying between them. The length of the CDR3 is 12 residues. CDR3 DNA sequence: TGTGCCAGCAGTTACAGACTGGACACGCAGTATTTT. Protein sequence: CASSYRLDTQYF.